This T cell receptor (beta chain) was observed in a study of shared clonotypes between healthy human individuals. Trimming left V 1 base short and J 3 bases short, with 7 bases between. The germline V gene has CDR1 SGHRS and CDR2 YFSETQ. CDR3 length equals 13 residues. Genomic DNA belonging to each subset was distributed in equal measure over several immunoSEQ plates. Replicate PCRs run on sorted subsets employed roughly 190 ng DNA, around 27,000 T cell genomes. Assay: immunoSEQ multiplex PCR; the TCRdb copy retains only in-frame clones and omits some. The sample lists 950,000 to 1,100,000 clones, 78% occurring once. Notes on the study in general: All-four-donor shared clonotypes had higher generation probabilities than non-shared clonotypes did.

In the case of this clone: The antigen remains unidentified. The sample carries other DNA sequences with the same CDR3.

Specimen: memory CD4+ T cells from PBMCs. Described subset: CD45RA-negative fraction. V usage is TRBV5-1 and J usage is TRBJ1-1, with D hard to call. The clonotype originates from a man aged 18 to 35 in good health. Some clones in this sample may be carry-over from other donors' samples. CDR3 coding DNA: TGCGCCAGCAGCTTGACTGGGGACACTGAAGCTTTCTTT. This translates into CASSLTGDTEAFF.